The rows below give T cell receptor beta chains drawn from one sample of a study of CD8+CD57+ T cells in acquired aplastic anemia. Via MiXCR, TCRdb re-called the reads, giving one row per CDR3 protein. The data hold 200,000 or so distinct CDR3 sequences, with 55% to 70% observed a single time. The sample comprised sorted CD4+, CD8+, or CD8+CD57+ T cells (not recorded which) from PBMCs. These receptors came from a human donor with severe aplastic anemia or a healthy control (not recorded which). The CDR3 runs from the conserved cysteine through the conserved F or W. Fields, in order: CDR3 protein, CDR3 DNA, J gene, V gene, D gene, clone size. The D gene is left open where the match is weak. The size entry is marked missing in some rows and otherwise reads once, few, many or a size class.

CDR3 protein: CASRPQTGNYGYTF
CDR3 DNA: TGTGCCAGTAGGCCTCAGACAGGGAACTATGGCTACACCTTC
J gene: TRBJ1-2
V gene: TRBV19
D gene: TRBD1
clone size: .

CDR3 protein: CASSLVGLLGAYEQYF
CDR3 DNA: TGTGCCAGCAGCTTAGTGGGCCTACTGGGAGCCTACGAGCAGTACTTC
J gene: TRBJ2-7
V gene: TRBV7-2
D gene: .
clone size: .

CDR3 protein: CASSLSSQGYGYTF
CDR3 DNA: TGTGCCAGCAGCTTAAGCTCGCAGGGGTATGGCTACACCTTC
J gene: TRBJ1-2
V gene: TRBV7-3
D gene: .
clone size: few

CDR3 protein: CASSDLGGFETQYF
CDR3 DNA: TGCGCCAGCAGTGATCTTGGTGGATTCGAGACCCAGTACTTC
J gene: TRBJ2-5
V gene: TRBV10-2
D gene: .
clone size: few

CDR3 protein: CSARGGAGLNEQYF
CDR3 DNA: TGCAGTGCTAGAGGGGGGGCGGGATTGAACGAGCAGTACTTC
J gene: TRBJ2-7
V gene: TRBV20-1
D gene: .
clone size: .

CDR3 protein: CASSLSPESYEQYF
CDR3 DNA: TGTGCCAGCAGTTTATCCCCAGAGAGCTACGAGCAGTACTTC
J gene: TRBJ2-7
V gene: TRBV12-3/TRBV12-4
D gene: .
clone size: many

CDR3 protein: CASRSGQDYEQYF
CDR3 DNA: TGCGCCAGCAGATCGGGACAGGACTACGAGCAGTACTTC
J gene: TRBJ2-7
V gene: TRBV10-2
D gene: TRBD1
clone size: .

CDR3 protein: CASSGWTDNSPLHF
CDR3 DNA: TGTGCCAGCAGCGGATGGACGGATAATTCACCCCTCCACTTT
J gene: TRBJ1-6
V gene: TRBV9
D gene: .
clone size: .

CDR3 protein: CSARSGTGRNTGELFF
CDR3 DNA: TGCAGTGCTAGATCCGGGACAGGGAGGAACACCGGGGAGCTGTTTTTT
J gene: TRBJ2-2
V gene: TRBV20-1
D gene: TRBD1
clone size: few

CDR3 protein: CASSQENRDGYNEQFF
CDR3 DNA: TGCGCCAGCAGCCAGGAAAACCGTGACGGATACAATGAGCAGTTCTTC
J gene: TRBJ2-1
V gene: TRBV4-1
D gene: .
clone size: .

CDR3 protein: CATGQGRSGELFF
CDR3 DNA: TGTGCCACCGGACAGGGAAGGTCCGGGGAGCTGTTTTTT
J gene: TRBJ2-2
V gene: TRBV24-1
D gene: TRBD1
clone size: .

CDR3 protein: CASSQVGTGRSYEQYF
CDR3 DNA: TGCGCCAGCAGCCAAGTCGGGACAGGGAGGTCCTACGAGCAGTACTTC
J gene: TRBJ2-7
V gene: TRBV7-2
D gene: TRBD1
clone size: .

CDR3 protein: CATSGSYGSYEQYF
CDR3 DNA: TGTGCCACCAGTGGGTCCTACGGATCCTACGAGCAGTACTTC
J gene: TRBJ2-7
V gene: TRBV24-1
D gene: .
clone size: .

CDR3 protein: CASSATGVINEQYF
CDR3 DNA: TGTGCCAGCAGCGCTACAGGGGTAATTAACGAGCAGTACTTC
J gene: TRBJ2-7
V gene: TRBV9
D gene: TRBD1
clone size: .

CDR3 protein: CASSLNRGTEAFF
CDR3 DNA: TGTGCCAGCAGTCTTAACAGGGGGACTGAAGCTTTCTTT
J gene: TRBJ1-1
V gene: TRBV12-3/TRBV12-4
D gene: TRBD1
clone size: .

CDR3 protein: CATSGYSGDSTDTQYF
CDR3 DNA: TGTGCCACCAGTGGCTATTCAGGGGATTCCACAGATACGCAGTATTTT
J gene: TRBJ2-3
V gene: TRBV24-1
D gene: .
clone size: .

CDR3 protein: CASSKQAVRGAQLF
CDR3 DNA: TGTGCCAGCAGTAAGCAAGCGGTGCGGGGGGCTCAGCTCTTC
J gene: TRBJ2-1
V gene: TRBV6-2/TRBV6-3
D gene: TRBD2
clone size: .

CDR3 protein: CASSVNPGGNNPYEQYF
CDR3 DNA: TGTGCCAGCAGCGTAAATCCCGGAGGGAACAATCCCTACGAGCAGTACTTC
J gene: TRBJ2-7
V gene: TRBV9
D gene: .
clone size: few

CDR3 protein: CASSSEAEVGQFF
CDR3 DNA: TGTGCCAGCAGCTCCGAGGCGGAGGTAGGGCAGTTCTTC
J gene: TRBJ2-1
V gene: TRBV7-9
D gene: .
clone size: few

CDR3 protein: CASSPGWGGYTEAFF
CDR3 DNA: TGTGCCAGCAGCCCCGGGTGGGGGGGTTACACTGAAGCTTTCTTT
J gene: TRBJ1-1
V gene: TRBV7-9
D gene: .
clone size: .

CDR3 protein: CASTPLAGGSEQFF
CDR3 DNA: TGTGCCAGTACCCCACTAGCGGGGGGTTCTGAGCAGTTCTTC
J gene: TRBJ2-1
V gene: TRBV19
D gene: TRBD2
clone size: .

CDR3 protein: CASLLGGIQANYGYTF
CDR3 DNA: TGTGCCAGCTTACTTGGGGGGATTCAAGCTAACTATGGCTACACCTTC
J gene: TRBJ1-2
V gene: TRBV2
D gene: .
clone size: .